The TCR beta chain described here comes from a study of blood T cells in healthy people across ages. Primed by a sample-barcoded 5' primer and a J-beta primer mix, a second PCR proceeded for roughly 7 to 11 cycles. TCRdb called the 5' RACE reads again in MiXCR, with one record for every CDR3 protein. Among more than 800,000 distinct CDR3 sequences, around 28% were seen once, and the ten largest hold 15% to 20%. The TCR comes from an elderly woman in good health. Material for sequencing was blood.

The CDR3 here is CASSYSIGQGGNYEQYF. Written as DNA, the CDR3 is TGTGCCAGCAGTTACTCGATAGGCCAGGGGGGGAACTACGAGCAGTACTTC. The rearrangement uses TRBV6-2 or TRBV6-3 and TRBJ2-7; D might be TRBD1 or TRBD2, each matching 7 bases. The CDR3 totals 17 residues. CDR1 is MNHEY and CDR2 is SVGEGT in the germline V gene. Trimming stripped 0 bases from V and 3 bases from J, with 18 bases between.